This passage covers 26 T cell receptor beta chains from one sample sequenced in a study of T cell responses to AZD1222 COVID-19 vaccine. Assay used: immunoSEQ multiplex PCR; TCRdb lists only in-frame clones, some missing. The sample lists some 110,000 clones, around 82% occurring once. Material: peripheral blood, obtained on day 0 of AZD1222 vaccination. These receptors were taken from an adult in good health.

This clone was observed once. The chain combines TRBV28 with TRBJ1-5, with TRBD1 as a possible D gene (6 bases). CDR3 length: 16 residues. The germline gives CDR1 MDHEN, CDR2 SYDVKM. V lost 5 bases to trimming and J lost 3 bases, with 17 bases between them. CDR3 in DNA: TGTGCCAGCAGTGGGGGCGGTACGGCGTACAATCAGCCCCAGCATTTT. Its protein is CASSGGGTAYNQPQHF.

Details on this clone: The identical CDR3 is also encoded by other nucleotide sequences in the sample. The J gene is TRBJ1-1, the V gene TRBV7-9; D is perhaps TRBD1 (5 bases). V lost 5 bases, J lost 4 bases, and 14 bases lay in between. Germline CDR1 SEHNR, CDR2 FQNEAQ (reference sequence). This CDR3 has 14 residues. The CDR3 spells CASSLGRAGTEAFF. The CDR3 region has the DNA TGTGCCAGCAGCCTAGGCAGGGCGGGCACTGAAGCTTTCTTT.

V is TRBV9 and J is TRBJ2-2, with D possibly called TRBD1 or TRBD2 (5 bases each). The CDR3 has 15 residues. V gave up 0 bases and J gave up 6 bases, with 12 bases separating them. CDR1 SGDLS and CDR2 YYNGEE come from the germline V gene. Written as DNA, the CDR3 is TGTGCCAGCAGCGTAGGCTGGGGGTCGGCCGGGGAGCTGTTTTTT. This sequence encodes CASSVGWGSAGELFF.

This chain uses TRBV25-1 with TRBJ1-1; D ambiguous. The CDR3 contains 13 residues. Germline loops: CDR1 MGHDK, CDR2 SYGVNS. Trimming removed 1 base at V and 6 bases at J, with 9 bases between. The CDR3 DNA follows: TGTGCCAGCAGTGAATTAGGTTTGCCTGAAGCTTTCTTT. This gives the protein CASSELGLPEAFF.

CDR3 bases: TGTGCCAGCAGAGTGGACGAGAACTATGGCTACACCTTC. This sequence encodes CASRVDENYGYTF. The V gene is TRBV12-3 or TRBV12-4, the J gene TRBJ1-2, with D unresolved. There are 13 residues in the CDR3. The germline V and J ends were trimmed by 6 bases and 2 bases, with 10 bases remaining between them.

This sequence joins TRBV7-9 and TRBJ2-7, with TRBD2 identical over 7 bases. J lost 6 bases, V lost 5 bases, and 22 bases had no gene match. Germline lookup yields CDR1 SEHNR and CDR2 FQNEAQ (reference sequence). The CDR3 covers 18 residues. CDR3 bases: TGTGCCAGCAGCCCATCTTGGGGGGGGAACCCACGAAGGGGCGAGCAGTACTTC. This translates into CASSPSWGGNPRRGEQYF.

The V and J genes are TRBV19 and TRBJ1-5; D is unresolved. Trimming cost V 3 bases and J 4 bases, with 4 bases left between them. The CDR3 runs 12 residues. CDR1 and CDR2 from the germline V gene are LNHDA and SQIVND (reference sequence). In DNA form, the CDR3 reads TGTGCCAGTAGTATTCCGAATCAGCCCCAGCATTTT. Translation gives CASSIPNQPQHF.

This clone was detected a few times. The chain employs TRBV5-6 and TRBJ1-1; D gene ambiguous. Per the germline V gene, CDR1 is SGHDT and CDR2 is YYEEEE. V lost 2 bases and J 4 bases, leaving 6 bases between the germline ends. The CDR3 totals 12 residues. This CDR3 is CASSFSPTEAFF. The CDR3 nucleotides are TGTGCCAGCAGCTTTAGCCCCACTGAAGCTTTCTTT.

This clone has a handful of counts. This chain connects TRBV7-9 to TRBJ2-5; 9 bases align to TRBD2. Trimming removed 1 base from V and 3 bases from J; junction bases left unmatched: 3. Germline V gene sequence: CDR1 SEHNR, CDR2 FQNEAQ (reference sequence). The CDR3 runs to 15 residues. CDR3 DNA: TGTGCCAGCAGCTTAGTCGCTAGCGGGGAAGAGACCCAGTACTTC. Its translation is CASSLVASGEETQYF.

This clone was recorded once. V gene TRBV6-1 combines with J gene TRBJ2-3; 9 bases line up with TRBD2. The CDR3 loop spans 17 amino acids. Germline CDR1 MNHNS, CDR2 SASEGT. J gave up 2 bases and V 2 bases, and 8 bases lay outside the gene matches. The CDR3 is CASSEMGGGGATDTQYF. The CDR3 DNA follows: TGTGCCAGCAGTGAAATGGGTGGCGGGGGGGCCACAGATACGCAGTATTTT.

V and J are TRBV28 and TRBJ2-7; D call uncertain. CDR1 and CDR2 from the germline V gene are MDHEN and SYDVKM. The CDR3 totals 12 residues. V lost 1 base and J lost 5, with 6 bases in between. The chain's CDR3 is CASSLLFDEQYF. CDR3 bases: TGTGCCAGCAGTTTATTGTTCGACGAGCAGTACTTC. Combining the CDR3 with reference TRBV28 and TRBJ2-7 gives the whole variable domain DVKVTQSSRYLVKRTGEKVFLECVQDMDHENMFWYRQDPGLGLRLIYFSYDVKMKEKGDIPEGYSVSREKKERFSLILESASTNQTSMYLCASSLLFDEQYFGPGTRLTVT.

CDR3 DNA: TGCGCCAGCAGCTTGGTAGGGGAACTTAATGAAAAACTGTTTTTT. This encodes CASSLVGELNEKLFF. The chain joins TRBV5-1 to TRBJ1-4; TRBD1 might be the D (5 bases). The CDR3 is made up of 15 amino acids. Germline values: CDR1 SGHRS, CDR2 YFSETQ. Trimming left V 0 bases short and J 4 bases short, with 10 bases between.

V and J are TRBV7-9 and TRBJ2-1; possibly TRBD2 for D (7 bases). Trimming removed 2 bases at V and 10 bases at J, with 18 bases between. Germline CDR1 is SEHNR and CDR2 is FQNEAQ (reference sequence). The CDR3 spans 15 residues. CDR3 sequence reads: CASSLTGGSGPEQFF. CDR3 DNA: TGTGCCAGCAGCTTAACGGGGGGCTCTGGGCCCGAGCAGTTCTTC.

This chain's CDR3 is CASSSPGLNPGNEQYF. In DNA, the CDR3 is TGTGCCAGCAGTTCACCGGGCCTCAATCCGGGGAACGAGCAGTACTTC. The chain carries TRBV28 and TRBJ2-7, with D possibly TRBD2 on 5 matching bases. The germline V gene encodes CDR1 MDHEN and CDR2 SYDVKM. Trimming left V 4 bases short and J 5 bases short, with 21 bases between. This CDR3 has 16 residues.

DNA of the CDR3: TGCGCCAGCAGTCAGGTTCGGACAGAGAACACTGAAGCTTTCTTT. Translation: CASSQVRTENTEAFF. V and J are TRBV23-1 and TRBJ1-1; a possible D gene is TRBD1 (6 bases). TRBV23-1 is flagged as an ORF with uncertain function. V lost 3 bases to trimming and J lost 1 base, with 12 bases between them. The CDR3 totals 15 residues.

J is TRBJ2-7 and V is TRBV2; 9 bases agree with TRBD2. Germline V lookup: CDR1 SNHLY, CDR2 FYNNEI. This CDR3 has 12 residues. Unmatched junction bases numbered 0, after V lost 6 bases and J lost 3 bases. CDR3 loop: CASRTSGYEQYF. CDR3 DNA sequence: TGTGCCAGCAGGACTAGCGGCTACGAGCAGTACTTC.

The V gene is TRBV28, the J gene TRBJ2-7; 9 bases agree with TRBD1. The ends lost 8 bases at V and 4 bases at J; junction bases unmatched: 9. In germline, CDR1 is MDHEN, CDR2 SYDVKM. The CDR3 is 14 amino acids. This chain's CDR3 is CASARDRVLYEQYF. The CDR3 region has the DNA TGTGCCAGCGCCCGGGACAGGGTTTTGTACGAGCAGTACTTC.

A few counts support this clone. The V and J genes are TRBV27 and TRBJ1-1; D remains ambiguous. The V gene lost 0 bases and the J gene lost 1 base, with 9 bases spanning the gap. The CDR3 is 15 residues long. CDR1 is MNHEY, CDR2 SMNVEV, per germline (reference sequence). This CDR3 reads CASSLSTGRNTEAFF. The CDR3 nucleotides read TGTGCCAGCAGTTTATCCACGGGTCGGAACACTGAAGCTTTCTTT.

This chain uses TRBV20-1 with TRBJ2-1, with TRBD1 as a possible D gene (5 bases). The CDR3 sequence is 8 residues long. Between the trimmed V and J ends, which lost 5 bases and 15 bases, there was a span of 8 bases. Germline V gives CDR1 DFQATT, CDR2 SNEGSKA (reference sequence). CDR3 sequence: CSAVDRFF. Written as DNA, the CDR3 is TGCAGTGCTGTAGACAGGTTCTTC.

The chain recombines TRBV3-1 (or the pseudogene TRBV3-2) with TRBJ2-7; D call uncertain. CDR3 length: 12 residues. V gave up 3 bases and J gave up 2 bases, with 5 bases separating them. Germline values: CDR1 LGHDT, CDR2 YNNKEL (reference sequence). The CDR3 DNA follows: TGTGCCAGCAGCCACACGACCTACGAGCAGTACTTC. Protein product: CASSHTTYEQYF.

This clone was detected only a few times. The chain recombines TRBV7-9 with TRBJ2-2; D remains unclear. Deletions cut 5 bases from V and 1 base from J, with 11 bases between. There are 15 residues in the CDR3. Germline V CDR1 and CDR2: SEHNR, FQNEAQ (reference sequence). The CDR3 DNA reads TGTGCCAGCAGCGGACGGACGATGAACACCGGGGAGCTGTTTTTT. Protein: CASSGRTMNTGELFF.

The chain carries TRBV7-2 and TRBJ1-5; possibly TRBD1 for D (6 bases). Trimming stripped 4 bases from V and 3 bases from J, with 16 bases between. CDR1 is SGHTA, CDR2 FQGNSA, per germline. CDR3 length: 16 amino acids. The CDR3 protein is CASSSGGTGYNQPQHF. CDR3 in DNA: TGTGCCAGCAGCTCGGGGGGTACAGGGTACAATCAGCCCCAGCATTTT.

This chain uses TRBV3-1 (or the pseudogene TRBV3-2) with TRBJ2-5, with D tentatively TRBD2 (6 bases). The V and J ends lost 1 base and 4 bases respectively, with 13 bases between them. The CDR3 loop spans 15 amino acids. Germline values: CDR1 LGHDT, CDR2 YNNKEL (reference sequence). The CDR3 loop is CASSQASGGRETQYF. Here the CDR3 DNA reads TGTGCCAGCAGCCAAGCAAGCGGAGGGAGAGAGACCCAGTACTTC.

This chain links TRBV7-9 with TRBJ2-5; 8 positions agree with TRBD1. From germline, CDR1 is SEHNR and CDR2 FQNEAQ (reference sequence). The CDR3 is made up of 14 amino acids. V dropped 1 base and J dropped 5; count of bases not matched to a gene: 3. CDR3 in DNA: TGTGCCAGCAGCTTAGGGGACAGGCCCGAGACCCAGTACTTC. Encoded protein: CASSLGDRPETQYF.

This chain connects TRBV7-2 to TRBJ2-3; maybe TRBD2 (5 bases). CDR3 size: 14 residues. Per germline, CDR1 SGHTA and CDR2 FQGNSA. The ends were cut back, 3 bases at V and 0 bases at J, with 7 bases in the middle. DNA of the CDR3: TGTGCCAGCAGCTTTAGGACTAGCACAGATACGCAGTATTTT. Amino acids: CASSFRTSTDTQYF.

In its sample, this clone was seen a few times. This CDR3 is CASSEGTGNEKLFF. CDR3 coding DNA: TGCGCCAGCAGTGAGGGGACAGGTAATGAAAAACTGTTTTTT. The chain joins TRBV10-1 to TRBJ1-4, with 8 bases lining up with TRBD1. Unmatched junction bases numbered 0, after V lost 2 bases and J lost 4 bases. The germline gives CDR1 WNHNN, CDR2 SYGVQD (reference sequence). The CDR3 has 14 residues.